These 7 T cell receptor beta chains came from one sample sequenced in a study of CXCR3-negative and CXCR3-positive naive CD8 T cells. Libraries were UMI-labeled 5' RACE TRB cDNA. TCRdb re-called the 5' RACE reads and shows each CDR3 protein once, DNA omitted. The sample holds 6,500 to 7,500 distinct CDR3 sequences. Sequenced material: naive CXCR3- CD8+ T cells from blood. The subset here: CD45RO-CCR7+CD27+CD95- naive CD8+ T cells lacking CXCR3 (TNR3-). The receptors shown here come from a human donor in good health. Some clones in this sample may be carry-over from other donors' samples.

This clonotype is classed as medium-sized by frequency. The J gene is TRBJ2-5, the V gene TRBV9; TCRdb picks TRBD2, but there is no DNA to check that call. In germline, CDR1 is SGDLS, CDR2 YYNGEE. The CDR3 runs 15 residues. CDR3 protein: CASSVGTSGQETQYF. Supplemented by reference TRBV9 and TRBJ2-5, the full variable domain reads DSGVTQTPKHLITATGQRVTLRCSPRSGDLSVYWYQQSLDQGLQFLIQYYNGEERAKGNILERFSAQQFPDLHSELNLSSLELGDSALYFCASSVGTSGQETQYFGPGTRLLVL.

The chain recombines TRBV15 with TRBJ2-2. The length of the CDR3 is 17 residues. Per the germline V gene, CDR1 is LNHNV and CDR2 is YYDKDF (reference sequence). The CDR3 loop reads CATSRDKMGMNTGELFF.

CDR3 amino acids: CSVHDSLSYNEQFF. The genes are TRBV29-1 and TRBJ2-1; TCRdb's D call of TRBD1 is untestable without DNA. This CDR3 is 14 amino acids long. Germline V gives CDR1 SQVTM, CDR2 ANQGSEA.

This clonotype is medium-sized by frequency. The chain has TRBV29-1 and TRBJ2-5; TCRdb's assignment of TRBD2 cannot be checked, as there is no DNA. The germline gives CDR1 SQVTM, CDR2 ANQGSEA. The CDR3 contains 14 residues. CDR3 loop: CSVVIAGGPETQYF.

Frequency places this clonotype as medium-sized. The V and J genes are TRBV3-1 and TRBJ2-5; no DNA is available, so the TRBD1 call from TCRdb remains unchecked. The germline V gene has CDR1 LGHDT and CDR2 YNNKEL (reference sequence). The CDR3 loop spans 16 amino acids. The CDR3 region is CASSQGSRDSKETQYF.

The gene calls are TRBV19 and TRBJ2-4; as DNA is missing, the TRBD1 call by TCRdb cannot be tested. The CDR3 has 16 residues. The germline CDR1 and CDR2 sequences are LNHDA and SQIVND (reference sequence). This CDR3 is CASSIDSQGVKNIQYF.

The CDR3 loop is CASAGTSSTGELFF. The chain joins TRBV2 to TRBJ2-2; TCRdb's D gene call, TRBD2, goes unchecked for lack of DNA. Germline CDR1 is SNHLY and CDR2 is FYNNEI. The CDR3 totals 14 residues.